The 27 T cell receptor beta chains below were found in one sample sequenced in a study of post-analysis software for immune sequencing data. Regarding the study as a whole: Among five TRBV segments more frequent in patients than controls were TRBV5-6, TRBV5-1 and TRBV20-1.

The antigens for these receptors are not known. Presence of unique molecular identifiers characterized the TCR beta cDNA libraries. MiXCR was run by TCRdb on the PCR reads, yielding one entry per CDR3 protein. In the table there are 380,000 or so distinct CDR3 sequences, 30% to 45% of which are singletons. Input material: blood. The receptors were sampled from a girl under 18 with multiple sclerosis.

The V gene is TRBV7-2, the J gene TRBJ2-1; D gene ambiguous. V gave up 1 base and J gave up 1 base, with 8 bases separating them. This CDR3 has 15 amino acids. CDR1 and CDR2 from the germline V gene are SGHTA and FQGNSA. The CDR3 sequence: CASSLVFESYNEQFF. CDR3 DNA sequence: TGTGCCAGCAGCTTAGTGTTTGAATCCTACAATGAGCAGTTCTTC.

In this sample, this clonotype turned up a few times. This chain connects TRBV7-9 to TRBJ2-7; a weak D match, TRBD1 (5 bases). This CDR3 is 12 amino acids long. Trimming took 3 bases from V and 5 from J, leaving 8 bases between them. The germline gives CDR1 SEHNR, CDR2 FQNEAQ (reference sequence). CDR3 sequence: CASSFQGNEQYF. As DNA, the CDR3 is TGTGCCAGCAGCTTTCAGGGAAACGAGCAGTACTTC.

V gene TRBV28 combines with J gene TRBJ1-2; TRBD1 might be the D (6 bases). Germline V gene lookup returns CDR1 MDHEN and CDR2 SYDVKM. V was pared by 8 bases and J by 2 bases, with 12 bases between. The CDR3 spans 13 residues. CDR3 protein: CASYIDRNYGYTF. The CDR3 DNA reads as TGTGCCAGCTACATTGACAGGAACTATGGCTACACCTTC.

V gene TRBV14 combines with J gene TRBJ2-5; TRBD2 is a possible D gene (7 bases). The end of the DNA aligns better with TRBJ2-1, so the J call may be wrong. The V gene's germline CDR1 is SGHDN and CDR2 FVKESK. The CDR3 spans 18 residues. The DNA of the CDR3 is TGTGCCAGCAGCCACACCGGGGGGCTTTTCATCTTCCAAGAGACCCAGTTCTTC. Encoded protein: CASSHTGGLFIFQETQFF.

The chain joins TRBV30 to TRBJ1-5, with a tentative D call TRBD1 (5 bases). Trimming left V 5 bases short and J 3 bases short, with 11 bases between. CDR3 length: 13 residues. CDR1 GTSNPN and CDR2 SVGIG come from the germline V gene (reference sequence). CDR3 residues: CAWVGGPNQPQHF. The DNA for the CDR3 is TGTGCCTGGGTCGGGGGTCCCAATCAGCCCCAGCATTTT.

This clonotype was observed once. The junction shows a germline mismatch at one end, possibly a read error. The chain is built from TRBV12-3 or TRBV12-4 and TRBJ1-5; TRBD1 is a possible D gene (5 bases). The CDR3 runs 14 residues. The CDR3 region is CAGSRAGGNQPQHF. The DNA of the CDR3 is TGTGCCGGCAGTCGAGCGGGGGGCAATCAGCCCCAGCATTTT.

V is TRBV12-3 or TRBV12-4 and J is TRBJ1-2, with D tentatively TRBD1 (5 bases). V was clipped by 9 bases and J by 4 bases, with 15 bases between them. The CDR3 is 13 residues long. CDR3 residues: CASFSRAIYGYTF. The CDR3 DNA reads TGTGCCAGTTTTAGCAGGGCCATCTATGGCTACACCTTC.

This clonotype was found a few times. The J gene is TRBJ2-3, the V gene TRBV12-3 or TRBV12-4, with D unclear. The germline V and J ends were trimmed by 4 bases and 8 bases, with 10 bases remaining between them. The CDR3 spans 12 residues. The CDR3 DNA sequence: TGTGCCAGCAGTTCGGGTACCCCTACGCAGTATTTT. Translated: CASSSGTPTQYF.

In this sample, this clonotype turned up a few times. J is TRBJ2-6 and V is TRBV4-1, with D hard to call. The germline V gene has CDR1 MGHRA and CDR2 YSYEKL. The ends were cut back, 0 bases at V and 2 bases at J, with 8 bases in the middle. The CDR3 runs to 16 residues. The CDR3 sequence is CASSQETAPGANVLTF. The CDR3 DNA follows: TGCGCCAGCAGCCAAGAAACAGCCCCTGGGGCCAACGTCCTGACTTTC.

This clonotype was detected only a few times. The chain employs TRBV27 and TRBJ2-1; 9 nucleotides match TRBD1. CDR3 size: 15 residues. CDR1 MNHEY and CDR2 SMNVEV come from the germline V gene (reference sequence). The junction had 11 bases not matched to a gene; V was cut back by 6 bases and J by 8 bases. The CDR3 spells CASSVSGQGYYEQFF. CDR3 bases: TGTGCCAGCAGCGTATCCGGACAGGGGTACTATGAGCAGTTCTTC.

This clonotype was observed a handful of times. The CDR3 DNA reads as TGTGCCAGCAGCCAAACAGGGGATCCTACGGCCTACAATGAGCAGTTCTTC. Its translation: CASSQTGDPTAYNEQFF. The genes are TRBV7-3 and TRBJ2-1; 7 bases map to TRBD1. V trimming: 5 bases; J trimming: 2 bases; junction bases outside the gene matches: 12. Germline V CDR1 and CDR2: SGHTA, FQGTGA. The CDR3 runs to 17 residues.

The genes are TRBV18 and TRBJ2-7; perhaps D is TRBD1 or TRBD2 (5 bases each). CDR3 length equals 14 residues. The germline CDR1 and CDR2 sequences are KGHSH and LQKENI. Trimming removed 3 bases from V and 0 bases from J, with 9 bases in between. The CDR3 here is CASSPEGISYEQYF. Written as DNA, the CDR3 is TGTGCCAGCTCACCTGAGGGGATCTCCTACGAGCAGTACTTC.

This chain uses TRBV4-1 with TRBJ2-2, with 7 bases identical to TRBD2. After removal of 4 bases from V and 5 bases from J, the junction contained 10 bases not matched to a gene. Per germline, CDR1 MGHRA and CDR2 YSYEKL. This CDR3 region has 16 residues. The CDR3: CASSRDMGLLTGELFF. The CDR3, as DNA: TGCGCCAGCAGCCGAGACATGGGACTACTTACCGGGGAGCTGTTTTTT.

This rearrangement joins TRBV7-9 to TRBJ1-2; D perhaps matches TRBD1 (6 bases). V lost 8 bases and J 6 bases, leaving 10 bases between the germline ends. Germline CDR1 SEHNR, CDR2 FQNEAQ (reference sequence). The CDR3 has 11 residues. CDR3 amino acids: CASDRGDGYTF. The CDR3 nucleotides are TGTGCCAGCGATAGGGGGGATGGCTACACCTTC.

J is TRBJ2-1 and V is TRBV6-6; tentative D call: TRBD2 (7 bases). Trimming removed 2 bases at V and 2 bases at J, with 10 bases between. Germline lookup yields CDR1 MNHNY and CDR2 SVGAGI (reference sequence). This CDR3 region has 15 residues. The CDR3 region is CASSYGGGAYNEQFF. The CDR3, as DNA: TGTGCCAGCAGTTACGGAGGGGGGGCCTACAATGAGCAGTTCTTC.

This rearrangement joins TRBV6-6 to TRBJ1-2; no definite D call. Germline V gene lookup returns CDR1 MNHNY and CDR2 SVGAGI (reference sequence). V was shortened by 6 bases and J by 5 bases, with 13 bases between the two germline ends. CDR3 length: 13 residues. The CDR3 sequence: CASRSQSRYGYTF. CDR3 bases: TGTGCCAGCAGGTCTCAATCAAGATATGGCTACACCTTC.

This clonotype was found a few times. The chain is built from TRBV12-3 or TRBV12-4 and TRBJ2-7; tentatively, D is TRBD2 (6 bases). Trimming took off 2 bases at V and 4 bases at J, with 9 bases between the two ends. The CDR3 runs 13 residues. This CDR3 is CASSLTGGYEQYF. As DNA, the CDR3 is TGTGCCAGCAGTTTAACTGGAGGGTACGAGCAGTACTTC.

This chain uses TRBV27 with TRBJ2-7, with D perhaps matching TRBD2 (7 bases). Trimming removed 6 bases at V and 0 bases at J, with 12 bases between. This CDR3 contains 14 residues. Germline loops: CDR1 MNHEY, CDR2 SMNVEV (reference sequence). The CDR3 protein is CASRWGGLSYEQYF. Written as DNA, the CDR3 is TGTGCCAGCAGATGGGGGGGCCTCTCCTACGAGCAGTACTTC.

The V and J genes are TRBV3-1 and TRBJ1-2; 7 positions match TRBD1. V lost 2 bases and J lost 5; bases outside the gene matches: 11. The CDR3 loop spans 16 amino acids. Per germline, CDR1 LGHDT and CDR2 YNNKEL (reference sequence). Here the CDR3 reads CASSQTSTGEFYGYTF. In DNA, the CDR3 is TGTGCCAGCAGCCAAACCTCAACAGGGGAATTTTATGGCTACACCTTC.

This chain connects TRBV29-1 to TRBJ2-1; 7 positions match TRBD1. J was trimmed by 9 bases and V by 6 bases; bases with no gene match: 5. CDR3 length: 11 residues. Germline V gene lookup returns CDR1 SQVTM and CDR2 ANQGSEA. The CDR3 DNA sequence: TGCAGCGTCGTTACAGGGGCTGAGCAGTTCTTC. Its translation is CSVVTGAEQFF.

This clonotype was observed many times. The chain has TRBV29-1 and TRBJ2-7; TRBD1 or TRBD2 may be the D gene (7 bases each). Between the trimmed V and J ends, which lost 6 bases and 2 bases, there was a span of 20 bases. Germline lookup yields CDR1 SQVTM and CDR2 ANQGSEA. This CDR3 spans 15 amino acids. In nucleotides, the CDR3 is TGCAGCGTCCGGGGGGCTGGGACAGCCACCTACGAGCAGTACTTC. It encodes CSVRGAGTATYEQYF.

The chain recombines TRBV20-1 with TRBJ2-3, with D perhaps being TRBD1 or TRBD2 (5 bases each). CDR1 DFQATT and CDR2 SNEGSKA come from the germline V gene (reference sequence). Trimming took off 3 bases at V and 5 bases at J, with 15 bases between the two ends. This CDR3 region has 14 residues. The CDR3 is CSARAGTLGDTQYF. The CDR3 DNA sequence: TGCAGTGCTAGGGCCGGGACCCTCGGAGATACGCAGTATTTT.

The genes are TRBV11-2 and TRBJ1-2; D unresolved. The V and J ends lost 3 bases and 0 bases respectively, with 11 bases between them. This CDR3 has 15 amino acids. Germline V gene data show CDR1 as SGHAT and CDR2 as FQNNGV. The DNA for the CDR3 is TGTGCCAGCAGCTTTTATGGCAGCGCTAACTATGGCTACACCTTC. It codes for CASSFYGSANYGYTF. Full variable domain (rest looked up from reference TRBV11-2 and TRBJ1-2): EAGVAQSPRYKIIEKRQSVAFWCNPISGHATLYWYQQILGQGPKLLIQFQNNGVVDDSQLPKDRFSAERLKGVDSTLKIQPAKLEDSAVYLCASSFYGSANYGYTFGSGTRLTVV.

The table lists this clonotype with a few counts. The chain links TRBV20-1 to TRBJ2-7; no firm D call. CDR1 and CDR2 from the germline V gene are DFQATT and SNEGSKA (reference sequence). The CDR3 covers 12 residues. V lost 6 bases, J lost 1 base, and 10 bases lay in between. CDR3 sequence: CSARWMSYEQYF. In DNA, the CDR3 is TGCAGTGCCCGCTGGATGTCCTACGAGCAGTACTTC.

The chain recombines TRBV12-3 or TRBV12-4 with TRBJ1-6, with TRBD1 identical over 8 bases. Trimming removed 6 bases from V and 7 bases from J; junction bases left unmatched: 5. This CDR3 comprises 14 residues. Here the CDR3 DNA reads TGTGCCAGCAGGGATACAGGGGGGAATTCACCCCTCCACTTT. Protein product: CASRDTGGNSPLHF.

Only a few counts were recorded for this clonotype. The V call is TRBV7-9, the J call TRBJ1-2; 7 nucleotides match TRBD1. CDR3 size: 13 residues. V lost 5 bases, J lost 1 base, and 1 base stayed unmatched. The germline gives CDR1 SEHNR, CDR2 FQNEAQ (reference sequence). CDR3 DNA sequence: TGTGCCAGCAGCGGGGACAGTAACTATGGCTACACCTTC. Translating it yields CASSGDSNYGYTF.

As regards this clonotype: The germline gene is not matched at one end of the junction; a read error may be the cause. The rearrangement joins TRBV27 to TRBJ2-6; weak D call: TRBD1 (6 bases). Germline values: CDR1 MNHEY, CDR2 SMNVEV (reference sequence). This CDR3 region has 17 residues. This CDR3 is CASSLYRVDSGVNVLTF. The CDR3 coding sequence is TGTGCCAGCAGTTTATACAGGGTCGACTCTGGGGTCAACGTCCTGACTTTC.